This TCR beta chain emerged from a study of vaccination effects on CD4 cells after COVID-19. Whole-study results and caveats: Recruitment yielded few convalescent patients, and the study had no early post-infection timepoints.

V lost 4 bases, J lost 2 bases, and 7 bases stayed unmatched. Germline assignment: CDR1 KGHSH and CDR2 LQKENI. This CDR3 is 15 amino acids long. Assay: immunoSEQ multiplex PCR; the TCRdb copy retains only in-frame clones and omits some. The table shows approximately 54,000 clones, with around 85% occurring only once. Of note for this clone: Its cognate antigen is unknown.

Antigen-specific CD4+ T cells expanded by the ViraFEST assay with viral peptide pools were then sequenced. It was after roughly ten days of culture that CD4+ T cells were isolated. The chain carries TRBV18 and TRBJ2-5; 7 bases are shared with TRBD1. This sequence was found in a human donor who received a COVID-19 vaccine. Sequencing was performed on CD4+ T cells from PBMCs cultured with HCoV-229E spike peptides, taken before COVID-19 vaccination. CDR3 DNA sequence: TGTGCCAGCTCACGGGGACCGGGACAGCAAGAGACCCAGTACTTC. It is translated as CASSRGPGQQETQYF.